This record looks at one T cell receptor (beta chain) sequence and its context. The PCR made use of 60 Vbeta and 13 Jbeta primers. Assay: immunoSEQ multiplex PCR; the TCRdb copy retains only in-frame clones and omits some. The sample table includes about 65,000 clones. This sample is drawn from a study of cytomegalovirus exposure and HLA in healthy donors. This receptor was taken from a boy aged 5-17 years in good health and CMV-seronegative. Sequences were obtained from PBMCs.

CDR3 sequence (DNA): TGTGCCAGCAGCGCTGGGTCCCAGGGAAGCCAAGAGACCCAGTACTTC. Its protein product is CASSAGSQGSQETQYF. The chain combines TRBV9 with TRBJ2-5, with TRBD1 as a possible D gene (5 bases). The CDR3 runs 16 residues. V was shortened by 3 bases and J by 1 base, with 16 bases between the two germline ends. Germline CDR1 SGDLS, CDR2 YYNGEE.